The sequence of this T cell receptor beta chain was determined in a study of spatial heterogeneity in lung cancer. Study-wide background: As counted in raw reads, each unique TCR and UMI combination appeared more than ten times on average.

Time point specified: sample taken at primary tumor resection. The donors were 65 to 85 patients with non-small cell lung cancer that was early-stage and untreated. Whole RNA came from tumor, nontumor lung or frozen PBMC and was sequenced without being sorted. The CDR3 spans 13 residues. V was shortened by 4 bases and J by 2 bases, with 12 bases between the two germline ends. Germline CDR1 and CDR2: SQVTM and ANQGSEA. This clonotype was recorded many times. TCRdb reprocessed the 5' RACE reads with MiXCR, giving one entry per CDR3 protein. The sample yields 75,000 or so distinct CDR3 sequences, under 8.5% seen once.

The chain couples TRBV29-1 to TRBJ2-7; maybe TRBD2 (5 bases). The sample here was PBMCs, taken at surgery. This TCR came from a male donor with early-stage non-small cell lung cancer. The CDR3 sequence: CSVAISAPYEQYF. CDR3 sequence (DNA): TGCAGCGTTGCAATTAGCGCGCCCTACGAGCAGTACTTC.